Reported below is one T cell receptor (beta chain). Its specificity is unknown. This sample stems from a study of T-cell memory formation after mild COVID-19. Study-wide results and caveats: The study found balanced CD4/CD8 in clones contracting day 15 to 85 and a CD4+ lean in later expanders. There was no confirmation that second-wave clones peaking on day 37 were SARS-CoV-2 specific.

The CDR3 loop spans 10 amino acids. Trimming left V 6 bases short and J 5 bases short, with 2 bases between. Germline values: CDR1 MGHDK, CDR2 SYGVNS. TCR alpha and TCR beta cDNA libraries carrying sample barcodes and UMIs were produced by 5'RACE using constant-segment primers. TCRdb fed the 5' RACE reads into MiXCR, producing one record per CDR3 protein. The repertoire holds fewer than 250,000 distinct CDR3 sequences, with about 10% as singletons. The chain carries TRBV25-1 and TRBJ2-1; D gene uncertain. This clonotype was sampled from a man between 18 and 29 years old who had mild COVID-19 (a few samples of this study predate the infection). Cell type and time point are not known. The sample consisted of PBMCs or a T cell subset sorted from them (not recorded which). The CDR3 is CASRNNEQFF. CDR3 bases: TGTGCCAGCAGGAACAATGAGCAGTTCTTC.